The present T cell receptor (beta chain) was sequenced within a study of beta chain features in type 1 diabetes (dated by TCRdb to 2016 to 2018). Background on the whole study: Patients and healthy donors did not differ in mean age, gender distribution, total cell number or subset yield. The study compared the TCRB repertoires of sorted circulating CD4+ T cell subsets in recently diagnosed type 1 diabetes patients with those in matched healthy donors. Regulatory and stem cell-like memory subsets were obtained from only 8 patients and about 8 healthy donors, while naive and central memory subsets were obtained from all 30 or so donors. A total of 85 million to 140 million sorted cells were examined across all samples, and the number of cells per subset was strongly correlated with RNA yield.

The paper as a whole reports these results and caveats: Sequencing cDNA rather than genomic DNA could over-represent highly expressing activated cells, although activation and CD3 levels did not differ between groups. Naive, central memory and regulatory TCRB repertoires appeared to be more alike among patients than among healthy donors. Type 1 diabetes patients showed a moderate but significant shortening of TCRB CDR3 length in all four CD4+ subsets. At VDJ recombination sites, type 1 diabetes patients had fewer insertions and more deleted nucleotides, which implies abnormalities in thymic rearrangement. Shorter templates might be favored by PCR, yet because patient and control samples were amplified and corrected together, any such skew would affect both groups equally. Because the HLA sub-analyses included only small numbers of individuals, any influence of HLA type on TCRB rearrangement was left unresolved.

The High Capacity cDNA Reverse Transcription Kit was used to reverse transcribe all of the isolated RNA, meaning that expressed TCRB transcripts were what got sequenced. Naive, central memory and regulatory T cell samples underwent deep immunoSEQ sequencing, averaging about 3.57 million total reads per sample. Sorted cells were lysed in RLT buffer, and RNA was extracted using DNase-treated RNeasy Micro or Mini kits according to cell number. Each cell subset was processed separately to prevent cross-contamination, with patient and healthy donor samples processed together. The immunoSEQ multiplex PCR was used to amplify TCRB sequences from cDNA, generating 87-bp fragments that spanned the CDR3 region. The amplicons were sequenced using the Illumina HiSeq platform. In the original analysis: PCR bias was corrected computationally using synthetic template baselines, and reads within Hamming distance 2 were collapsed, with unmergeable singletons discarded. By aligning reads against IMGT, V, D and J genes, CDR3 length, and insertions or deletions at six rearrangement sites were assigned. Clonotype counts were normalized to sorted cell number within each subset before computing true diversity and Gini coefficients with the tcR R package. The overlap coefficient, calculated on TCRB nucleotide sequences, was used to quantify repertoire sharing. TCRdb took over this immuneACCESS table, retaining in-frame rearrangements with V and J assigned. Such tables are incomplete; in checked studies, under half of the missing clones stem from an unresolved V gene, and the remainder is unexplained. V and J calls and clone size are as listed in that table; D and trimming were resolved from the DNA. Counted in this sample were 150,000 or so clones; around 10% of them appeared once. The ten largest clonotypes hold 2% to 2.5% of the sample.

Each donor gave one peripheral blood draw, around 0.12 L on average, collected into heparinised tubes. A BD FACSAria II and a panel including CD45RO, CCR7, CD25, CD127, CD95 and CD27 were used to sort naive, central memory, regulatory and stem cell-like memory CD4+ T cells. Every sorted population had a purity above 95%. PBMCs were separated immediately by Lymphoprep density gradient centrifugation and were stained directly, without being cultured. So that batch effects would be minimized, each experiment stained and sorted samples in pairs, pairing one healthy donor with one patient. The sample holds a few counts of this clone. Its antigen has not been determined. Per-nucleotide qualities are absent, and no much larger clonotype sits a single base away. Sequenced material: central memory CD4+ T cells from blood. The TCR comes from a man younger than 35 in good health.

The CDR3 corresponds to CASSLGGAQGRTGELFF. In nucleotide form, the sequence is TGTGCCAGCAGCTTAGGAGGCGCACAGGGACGAACCGGGGAGCTGTTTTTT. Rearrangement joined TRBV7-2 to TRBJ2-2; the D gene is possibly TRBD1, with 6 bases matching. V is pared back by 1 base and J by 5 bases, with 17 bases lying between the germline termini. The germline V gene yields SGHTA for CDR1 and FQGNSA for CDR2. The CDR3 has 17 amino acids, counting the end cysteine and phenylalanine. CDR3 DNA is the only sequence kept; it has 51 bases, read in frame from the first base.